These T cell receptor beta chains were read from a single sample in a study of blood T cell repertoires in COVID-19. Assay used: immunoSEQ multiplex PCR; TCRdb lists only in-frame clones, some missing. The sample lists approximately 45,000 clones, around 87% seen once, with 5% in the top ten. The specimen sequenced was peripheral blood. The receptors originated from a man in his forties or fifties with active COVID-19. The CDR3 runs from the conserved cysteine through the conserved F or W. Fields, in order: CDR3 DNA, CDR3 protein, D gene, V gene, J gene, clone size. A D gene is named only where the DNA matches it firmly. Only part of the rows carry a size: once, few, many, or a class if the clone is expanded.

TGTGCCAGCAGCGTAGTGCAGAGGGACAGGGGGGCTGGGGCCAACGTCCTGACTTTC	CASSVVQRDRGAGANVLTF	TRBD1	TRBV9	TRBJ2-6	NA
TGTGCCACCAGCATGCTAGCGGGAGGGCCCTACAATGAGCAGTTCTTC	CATSMLAGGPYNEQFF	TRBD2	TRBV15	TRBJ2-1	NA
TGTGCCAGCAGTTTAGTCCTAGCGGGCCTGAGCAATGAGCAGTTCTTC	CASSLVLAGLSNEQFF	TRBD2	TRBV28	TRBJ2-1	NA
TGTGCCAGCAGCGTAGGGGGCGGAACCGGGGAGCTGTTTTTT	CASSVGGGTGELFF	NA	TRBV9	TRBJ2-2	NA
TGTGCCAGCAGTTACTCACGGGAAAAGCCCCAGCATTTT	CASSYSREKPQHF	NA	TRBV6-5	TRBJ1-5	NA
TGTGCCAGCAGCCAAGAGGACAGGGTCCCCCGGGGAAAACTGTTTTTT	CASSQEDRVPRGKLFF	TRBD1	TRBV4-2	TRBJ1-4	NA
TGTGCCAGCAGCTCGGGGGACAGGGGGCACACTGAAGCTTTCTTT	CASSSGDRGHTEAFF	TRBD1	TRBV7-6	TRBJ1-1	NA
TGTGCCAGTAGGTCTAGCGGGAGCTCCTACGAGCAGTACTTC	CASRSSGSSYEQYF	TRBD2	TRBV19	TRBJ2-7	NA
TGCGCCAGCAGCTTGGAGATAGGGAGAGAGACCCAGTACTTC	CASSLEIGRETQYF	NA	TRBV5-1	TRBJ2-5	NA
TGCGCCAGCAGCCCTTTGGGACAGAAAAACACTGAAGCTTTCTTT	CASSPLGQKNTEAFF	TRBD1	TRBV4-1	TRBJ1-1	NA
TGTGCCTGGAGCCGGGTCACGCAGTATTTT	CAWSRVTQYF	NA	TRBV30	TRBJ2-3	NA
TGTGCCAGCAGCCAAGTAGACAGGGGTGAGCAGTTCTTC	CASSQVDRGEQFF	TRBD1	TRBV3-1/TRBV3-2	TRBJ2-1	NA
TGTGCCAGCAGGGATTCTCCTTACACCAGGGGTACCGGGGAGCTGTTTTTT	CASRDSPYTRGTGELFF	NA	TRBV2	TRBJ2-2	NA
TGTGCCAGCAGTGTCCTATACAGGTTACCGGCAAGAGCTTTCTTT	CASSVLYRLPARAFF	NA	TRBV28	TRBJ1-1	NA
TGTGCCTGGAGTTGGGAGAGGGAGCAGTACTTC	CAWSWEREQYF	NA	TRBV30	TRBJ2-7	once
TGTGCCAGCAGCCAAACAGGGAGTTCACCCCTCCACTTT	CASSQTGSSPLHF	NA	TRBV5-5	TRBJ1-6	NA
TGTGCCAGCAGCTTAGAGGTGGAGGGCCTTAATGAGCAGTTCTTC	CASSLEVEGLNEQFF	NA	TRBV13	TRBJ2-1	NA
TGCAGCGTCGATGGGACAAAAGACACTGAAGCTTTCTTT	CSVDGTKDTEAFF	NA	TRBV29-1	TRBJ1-1	NA
TGTGCCTGGAGTGGGTACAGGGGCTACACCTTC	CAWSGYRGYTF	NA	TRBV30	TRBJ1-2	NA
TGCGCCAGCAGGCTTGGGACGACAGGGAGTGGGGAGACCCAGTACTTC	CASRLGTTGSGETQYF	TRBD1	TRBV5-1	TRBJ2-5	NA
TGTGCCAGCAGTACAGGACAGGGCGGGACTGAAGCTTTCTTT	CASSTGQGGTEAFF	TRBD1	TRBV27	TRBJ1-1	NA
TGCAGCGTTGAAGAGCGAGCGGGATCTTTAAATGAGCAGTTCTTC	CSVEERAGSLNEQFF	TRBD2	TRBV29-1	TRBJ2-1	NA
TGTGCCAGCAGCCCTGGCGGGGGGCAGAGCTCCTATAATTCACCCCTCCACTTT	CASSPGGGQSSYNSPLHF	NA	TRBV5-4	TRBJ1-6	few
TGTGCCAGTAGGCACCGGGACAGGCTGAACACTGAAGCTTTCTTT	CASRHRDRLNTEAFF	TRBD1	TRBV19	TRBJ1-1	NA
TGTGCCAGCAGCATCGCCGGTGCGGGGGGGGAGACCCAGTACTTC	CASSIAGAGGETQYF	TRBD2	TRBV7-2	TRBJ2-5	NA
TGTGCCAGCAGTTTTGGACAGGGGCTGGCTTTCTTT	CASSFGQGLAFF	TRBD1	TRBV12-3/TRBV12-4	TRBJ1-1	NA
TGTGCCAGCAGTTTCTACCGCGAGACCCAGTACTTC	CASSFYRETQYF	NA	TRBV28	TRBJ2-5	NA